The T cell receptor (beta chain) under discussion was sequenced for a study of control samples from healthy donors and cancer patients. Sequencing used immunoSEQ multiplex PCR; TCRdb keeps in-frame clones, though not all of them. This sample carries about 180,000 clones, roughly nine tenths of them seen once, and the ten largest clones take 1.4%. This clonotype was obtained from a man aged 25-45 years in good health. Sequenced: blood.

Here the CDR3 DNA reads TGTGCCTGGAGTGGACGGGGGATTCCCTCTGGAAACACCATATATTTT. Residues: CAWSGRGIPSGNTIYF. The gene calls are TRBV30 and TRBJ1-3, with a weak D call TRBD1 (5 bases). Germline V lookup: CDR1 GTSNPN, CDR2 SVGIG (reference sequence). The germline V and J ends were trimmed by 1 base and 0 bases, with 13 bases remaining between them. The CDR3 is 16 amino acids.